Sequencing of this T cell receptor beta chain was carried out in a study of neurological immune-mediated disorders. Study-wide results and caveats: The greatest TCR clonal expansion occurred in HTLV-1-associated myelopathy and the least in multiple sclerosis, which fell below healthy controls. Across subjects, no CDR3 amino acid sequence appeared in expanded clones of more than one subject, a finding that suggested private repertoires in all groups.

Germline trimming cut 6 bases from V and 1 base from J; bases unmatched to any gene: 7. Germline lookup yields CDR1 MDHEN and CDR2 SYDVKM. The CDR3 has 16 amino acids. In this sample, this clonotype turned up many times. Its antigen is as yet unknown. TCRdb itself ran the 5' RACE reads through MiXCR, one entry per CDR3 protein. This sample has 30,000 to 40,000 distinct CDR3 sequences, with 6% to 8.5% found just once. This chain uses TRBV28 with TRBJ2-2; the match to TRBD1 covers 8 bases. This receptor was identified in a woman between 35 and 50 years old in good health. The sample comprised PBMCs. CDR3 amino acids: CASRSQGAGNTGELFF. Here the CDR3 DNA reads TGTGCCAGCAGATCCCAGGGGGCTGGGAACACCGGGGAGCTGTTTTTT.